The present T cell receptor beta chain was sequenced within a study of Ad26.COV2.S vaccination and SARS-CoV-2 variants. Study in general: As a participant in COV1001, the donor was in the Ad26.COV2.S trial arm. Into the muscle, Ad26.COV2.S was dosed once or twice, 56 days apart.

Stated treatment: some 20 received Ad26.COV2.S at low or high dose, single or two shots; several received placebo; per-sample allocation not given. The samples date from day 63 after the first vaccine or placebo injection. Sequencing used immunoSEQ multiplex PCR; TCRdb keeps in-frame clones, though not all of them. This sample has a few hundred thousand clones, with roughly 90% found just once. The germline V gene has CDR1 SGHRS and CDR2 YFSETQ. The germline V and J ends were trimmed by 4 bases and 4 bases, with 11 bases remaining between them. The CDR3 is made up of 13 amino acids. Sequenced material: peripheral blood, taken in a trial of Ad26.COV2.S vaccine versus placebo. This receptor was identified in a person aged 18-65 years who received the Ad26.COV2.S COVID-19 vaccine or a placebo. The V and J genes are TRBV5-1 and TRBJ1-2; D may be TRBD1 (6 bases). The DNA of the CDR3 is TGCGCCAGCAGCCCCCCGGACAGCTATGGCTACACCTTC. The encoded protein is CASSPPDSYGYTF.